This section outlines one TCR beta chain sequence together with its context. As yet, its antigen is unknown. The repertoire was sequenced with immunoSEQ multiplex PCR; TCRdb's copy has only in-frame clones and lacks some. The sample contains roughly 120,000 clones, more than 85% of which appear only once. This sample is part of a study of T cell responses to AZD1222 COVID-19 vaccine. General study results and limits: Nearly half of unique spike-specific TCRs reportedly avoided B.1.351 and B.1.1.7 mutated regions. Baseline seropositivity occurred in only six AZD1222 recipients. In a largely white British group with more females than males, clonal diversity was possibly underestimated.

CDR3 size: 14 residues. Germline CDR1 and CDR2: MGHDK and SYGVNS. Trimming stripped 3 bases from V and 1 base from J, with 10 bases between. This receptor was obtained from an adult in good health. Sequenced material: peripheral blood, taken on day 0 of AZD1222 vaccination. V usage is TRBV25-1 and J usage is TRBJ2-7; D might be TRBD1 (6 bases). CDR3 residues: CASSDPGQSYEQYF. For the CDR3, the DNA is TGTGCCAGCAGTGACCCAGGACAGTCCTACGAGCAGTACTTC.